This T cell receptor (beta chain) came from a study of T cells in Graves' hyperthyroidism and ophthalmopathy. Study-level results: Blood also carried most thyroid clonotypes expanded above 0.001.

Unmatched junction bases numbered 2, after V lost 3 bases and J lost 6 bases. The germline V gene encodes CDR1 SNHLY and CDR2 FYNNEI. This CDR3 comprises 12 residues. In this sample, this clonotype turned up many times. Its antigen is not identified. The conserved final phenylalanine or tryptophan is absent from the CDR3, which likely points to a read error. Authors of the study amplified TCR beta CDR3 regions from RNA transcripts. An initial round of RT-PCR targeting the TCR CDR3 relied on the HTBI primer set. TCRdb reprocessed the multiplex PCR reads via MiXCR and lists one record per CDR3 protein. The top ten clones hold about two fifths of a sample with fewer than 650,000 distinct CDR3 sequences, roughly 45% of them seen once. Reasons for excluding patients were uncontrolled infection, other autoimmune disease, pregnancy or lactation.

The clonotype originates from an adult woman with Graves' disease, either hyperthyroidism or ophthalmopathy (not recorded which). Sequenced input: peripheral blood or thyroid tissue (not recorded which). The chain carries TRBV2 and TRBJ2-7; TRBD2 aligns across 7 bases. CDR3 protein: CASSDTGGEQYS. The CDR3 coding sequence is TGTGCCAGCAGTGACACGGGGGGCGAGCAGTACTCC.